This paragraph covers one T cell receptor (beta chain) sequence. Antigen specificity is unknown. The record originates from a study of response to subunit inactivated influenza vaccine. TCRdb reprocessed the RT-PCR reads with MiXCR, giving one entry per CDR3 protein. The repertoire holds 630,000 or so distinct CDR3 sequences, with less than 20% as singletons. Findings and caveats of the study: Authors suggested few new T cells are recruited by each seasonal influenza vaccination.

The V end lost 4 bases, the J end lost 1 base, and 17 bases lay between the germline ends. Germline CDR1 and CDR2: LGHNA and YSLEER. The length of the CDR3 is 17 residues. The chain combines TRBV4-3 with TRBJ2-1; the D gene could be TRBD1 or TRBD2 (5 bases each). This material consisted of PBMCs from blood, taken less than 13 days after vaccination. The clonotype originates from a man in his fifties or sixties who received an inactivated influenza vaccine. The CDR3 sequence is CASSPGFGTGSYNEQFF. As DNA, the CDR3 is TGCGCCAGCAGCCCGGGATTCGGGACGGGGTCCTACAATGAGCAGTTCTTC.